Following are 13 T cell receptor beta chains from one sample sequenced in a study of spatial heterogeneity in lung cancer. TCRdb processed the 5' RACE reads anew with MiXCR; each CDR3 protein has one entry. The sample has fewer than 6,500 distinct CDR3 sequences, about 13% seen once. Time point defined: sample taken at primary tumor resection. Sequences were derived from normal lung tissue next to the tumor, sampled at surgery. These receptors all stem from a female donor with early-stage non-small cell lung cancer.

The rearrangement joins TRBV28 to TRBJ2-1; D might be TRBD2 (6 bases). CDR3 size: 13 residues. The ends were cut back, 1 base at V and 6 bases at J, with 7 bases in the middle. Looked up from germline, CDR1 is MDHEN and CDR2 is SYDVKM. CDR3 DNA: TGTGCCAGCAGTTTATTCGGGGGCAATGAGCAGTTCTTC. Its protein product is CASSLFGGNEQFF.

This clonotype has ten or more counts. The J gene is TRBJ1-1, the V gene TRBV15, with D unresolved. Germline lookup yields CDR1 LNHNV and CDR2 YYDKDF (reference sequence). V lost 5 bases to trimming and J lost 3 bases, with 7 bases between them. CDR3 length: 12 amino acids. CDR3 protein: CATSRRYTEAFF. The CDR3 nucleotides are TGTGCCACCAGCCGTAGATACACTGAAGCTTTCTTT. Supplemented by reference TRBV15 and TRBJ1-1, the full variable domain reads DAMVIQNPRYQVTQFGKPVTLSCSQTLNHNVMYWYQQKSSQAPKLLFHYYDKDFNNEADTPDNFQSRRPNTSFCFLDIRSPGLGDTAMYLCATSRRYTEAFFGQGTRLTVV.

This clonotype was picked up many times. V gene TRBV28 combines with J gene TRBJ1-5; 7 positions agree with TRBD1. Germline trimming cut 6 bases from V and 2 bases from J; bases unmatched to any gene: 7. This CDR3 comprises 15 residues. Germline CDR1 MDHEN, CDR2 SYDVKM. CDR3 sequence reads: CASSGTGVGNQPQHF. The CDR3 coding sequence is TGTGCCAGCAGCGGAACAGGGGTCGGCAATCAGCCCCAGCATTTT. The full variable domain, with the rest looked up from reference TRBV28 and TRBJ1-5, is DVKVTQSSRYLVKRTGEKVFLECVQDMDHENMFWYRQDPGLGLRLIYFSYDVKMKEKGDIPEGYSVSREKKERFSLILESASTNQTSMYLCASSGTGVGNQPQHFGDGTRLSIL.

Within the sample, this clonotype is medium-sized. The rearrangement uses TRBV18 and TRBJ2-5, with 7 bases aligning to TRBD1. With V trimmed by 4 bases and J by 2 bases, 1 base remained unmatched. The V gene's germline CDR1 is KGHSH and CDR2 LQKENI. This CDR3 is built from 13 residues. The CDR3 bases are TGTGCCAGCTCACAGGGACAGCAAGAGACCCAGTACTTC. This encodes CASSQGQQETQYF. Filled out from reference TRBV18 and TRBJ2-5, the complete variable domain reads NAGVMQNPRHLVRRRGQEARLRCSPMKGHSHVYWYRQLPEEGLKFMVYLQKENIIDESGMPKERFSAEFPKEGPSILRIQQVVRGDSAAYFCASSQGQQETQYFGPGTRLLVL.

Sample share makes this clonotype medium-sized (0.01 to 0.1%). The chain carries TRBV25-1 and TRBJ1-4, with D maybe TRBD1 (5 bases). The germline V gene has CDR1 MGHDK and CDR2 SYGVNS. V lost 2 bases to trimming and J lost 1 base, with 8 bases between them. CDR3 length: 15 residues. CDR3 coding DNA: TGTGCCAGCAGTGAACAAAGGGGAACTAATGAAAAACTGTTTTTT. Protein product: CASSEQRGTNEKLFF.

There are many counts of this clonotype. This rearrangement joins TRBV7-9 to TRBJ2-3; D is uncertain. The CDR3 consists of 15 residues. The ends were cut back, 5 bases at V and 6 bases at J, with 18 bases in the middle. The V gene's germline CDR1 is SEHNR and CDR2 FQNEAQ (reference sequence). The CDR3 region is CASSQPLWAVDTQYF. The DNA of the CDR3 is TGTGCCAGCAGCCAACCGCTATGGGCAGTTGATACGCAGTATTTT.

Concerning this clonotype: A junction end diverges from the germline sequence, so it may reflect a read error. This chain connects TRBV6-6 to TRBJ2-1; maybe TRBD2 (6 bases). Germline V gene data show CDR1 as MNHNY and CDR2 as SVGAGI (reference sequence). The CDR3 contains 12 residues. Here the CDR3 DNA reads TGTGCCAGCAGTTACACGGGACTCCTCTTCATCTTC. Translated: CASSYTGLLFIF.

The J gene is TRBJ2-2, the V gene TRBV6-5; D is ambiguous. The CDR3 extends over 14 amino acids. From germline, CDR1 is MNHEY and CDR2 SVGAGI. Trimming removed 5 bases from V and 8 bases from J, with 15 bases in between. The CDR3 nucleotides read TGTGCCAGCAGTCATACCGGGCCCGGTGGGGAGCTGTTTTTT. As protein: CASSHTGPGGELFF.

This clonotype has a count of ten or more. The chain has TRBV3-1 and TRBJ2-1; D ambiguous. Germline assignment: CDR1 LGHDT and CDR2 YNNKEL (reference sequence). Trimming pared 6 bases from V and 4 bases from J, leaving 16 bases between. CDR3 length: 15 amino acids. CDR3: CASRNGSSYYNEQFF. The CDR3 nucleotides read TGTGCCAGCAGGAACGGAAGTTCGTATTACAATGAGCAGTTCTTC.

This clonotype was found many times. J is TRBJ1-1 and V is TRBV7-2, with D maybe TRBD1 (6 bases). CDR1 is SGHTA, CDR2 FQGNSA, per germline. V was trimmed by 2 bases and J by 4 bases, leaving 11 bases between them. The CDR3 consists of 14 residues. The CDR3 here is CASSLMGQTTEAFF. CDR3 nucleotide sequence: TGTGCCAGCAGCTTAATGGGACAAACCACTGAAGCTTTCTTT.

This clonotype was counted only a few times. The chain joins TRBV11-2 to TRBJ2-7, with 7 positions matching TRBD1. Germline trimming cut 5 bases from V and 6 bases from J; bases unmatched to any gene: 7. This CDR3 comprises 13 residues. Germline CDR1 SGHAT, CDR2 FQNNGV. The CDR3 DNA sequence: TGTGCCAGCAGCCTGTCCAGGGGGTCCGAGCAGTACTTC. It specifies CASSLSRGSEQYF.

The rearrangement uses TRBV7-2 and TRBJ2-7; D perhaps matches TRBD1 (5 bases). CDR1 and CDR2 from the germline V gene are SGHTA and FQGNSA. Trimming took off 3 bases at V and 6 bases at J, with 9 bases between the two ends. This CDR3 spans 12 amino acids. CDR3 region: CASSFQGTEQYV. The CDR3 coding sequence is TGTGCCAGCAGCTTTCAGGGAACCGAGCAGTACGTC.

Relative to its sample, this clonotype is medium-sized. The J gene is TRBJ1-3, the V gene TRBV29-1; no clear D. The ends were cut back, 3 bases at V and 4 bases at J, with 7 bases in the middle. The CDR3 is 12 amino acids. Germline lookup yields CDR1 SQVTM and CDR2 ANQGSEA. CDR3 DNA sequence: TGCAGCGTTGACGTTGGGGGAAACACCATATATTTT. This translates into CSVDVGGNTIYF.